The 3 T cell receptor beta chains in this list originate from one sample, sequenced in a study of early T cells in non-severe SARS-CoV-2 infection. Via MiXCR, TCRdb re-called the 5' RACE reads, giving one row per CDR3 protein. Here the sample spans around 77,000 distinct CDR3 sequences, approximately 14% being singletons. This specimen was whole blood, taken at baseline. Receptors were obtained from an adult who was a healthcare worker with PCR-confirmed SARS-CoV-2 infection or an uninfected control (not recorded which).

This clonotype was detected a few times. J is TRBJ2-1 and V is TRBV4-1; 9 bases are shared with TRBD2. This CDR3 has 16 residues. The germline CDR1 and CDR2 sequences are MGHRA and YSYEKL. V was pared by 0 bases and J by 4 bases, with 4 bases of the junction left unmatched. As DNA, the CDR3 is TGCGCCAGCAGCCAAGATAATCTAGCGGGGTACAATGAGCAGTTCTTC. Translating gives CASSQDNLAGYNEQFF.

This clonotype has ten or more counts. This chain connects TRBV27 to TRBJ2-3; 10 bases align to TRBD2. After removal of 5 bases from V and 7 bases from J, the junction contained 12 bases not matched to a gene. Looked up from germline, CDR1 is MNHEY and CDR2 is SMNVEV (reference sequence). CDR3 length: 16 residues. CDR3 coding DNA: TGTGCCAGCAGTCCCTCCCAGCGGGAGGGCCTTTATACGCAGTATTTT. Translating gives CASSPSQREGLYTQYF.

The chain employs TRBV28 and TRBJ2-5; a possible D gene is TRBD2 (6 bases). The CDR3 loop spans 14 amino acids. Per germline, CDR1 MDHEN and CDR2 SYDVKM. V lost 3 bases and J 2 bases, leaving 10 bases between the germline ends. The CDR3, as DNA: TGTGCCAGCAGTTTTTCGGCGGGGCAAGAGACCCAGTACTTC. It translates to CASSFSAGQETQYF.